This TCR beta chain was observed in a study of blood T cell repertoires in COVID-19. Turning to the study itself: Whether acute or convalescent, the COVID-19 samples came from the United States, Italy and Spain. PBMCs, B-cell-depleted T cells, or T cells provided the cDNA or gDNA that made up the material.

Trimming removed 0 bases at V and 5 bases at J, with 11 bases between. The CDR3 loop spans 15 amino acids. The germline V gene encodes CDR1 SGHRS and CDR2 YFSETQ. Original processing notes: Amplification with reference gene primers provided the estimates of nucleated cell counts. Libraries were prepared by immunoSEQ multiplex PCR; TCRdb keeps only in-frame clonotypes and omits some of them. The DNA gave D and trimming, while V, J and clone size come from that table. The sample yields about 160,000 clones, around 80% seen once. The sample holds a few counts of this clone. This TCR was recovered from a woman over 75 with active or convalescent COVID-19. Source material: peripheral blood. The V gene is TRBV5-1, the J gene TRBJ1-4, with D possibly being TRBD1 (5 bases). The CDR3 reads CASSLAETENEKLFF. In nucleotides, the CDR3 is TGCGCCAGCAGCTTGGCTGAGACAGAGAATGAAAAACTGTTTTTT.